The next 32 T cell receptor beta chains were all read from a single sample in a study of blood T cell repertoires in COVID-19. This table comes from immunoSEQ multiplex PCR, and its TCRdb copy is limited to in-frame clones, with some not included. Counted here are 250,000 or so clones, about 83% occurring once; the ten biggest clones make up 3.5% to 4.5%. The sequencing sample was made of peripheral blood. The receptors were sampled from a man aged 45 to 65 with acute or convalescent COVID-19.

The chain joins TRBV11-2 to TRBJ2-1, with 12 positions matching TRBD2. The ends lost 0 bases at V and 9 bases at J; junction bases unmatched: 12. Germline-derived CDR1 and CDR2 are SGHAT and FQNNGV. The CDR3 has 18 residues. CDR3 in amino acids: CASSLDSRTSGMLTEQFF. The CDR3 nucleotides are TGTGCCAGCAGCTTAGATTCAAGGACTAGCGGGATGCTTACTGAGCAGTTCTTC.

V is TRBV18 and J is TRBJ2-1; tentatively, D is TRBD1 (5 bases). Germline V CDR1 and CDR2: KGHSH, LQKENI. The CDR3 extends over 14 amino acids. V dropped 3 bases and J dropped 8 bases, with 14 bases sitting between them. The CDR3 bases are TGTGCCAGCTCACCGGTTGGACATGACGATGAGCAGTTCTTC. It is translated as CASSPVGHDDEQFF.

In its sample, this clone was seen once. The gene calls are TRBV5-4 and TRBJ2-1, with 9 bases identical to TRBD2. Germline loops: CDR1 SGHNT, CDR2 YYREEE (reference sequence). Trimming at V came to 2 bases and at J to 7 bases, leaving 1 base not matched to a gene. This CDR3 has 13 residues. The CDR3 loop reads CASSLSGGNEQFF. The CDR3 bases are TGTGCCAGCAGCTTAAGCGGGGGGAATGAGCAGTTCTTC.

The J gene is TRBJ1-1, the V gene TRBV25-1; D remains ambiguous. Looked up from germline, CDR1 is MGHDK and CDR2 is SYGVNS. This CDR3 contains 13 residues. With 6 bases removed from V and 6 bases from J, the gap between germline ends came to 14 bases. The CDR3 bases are TGTGCCAGCAGATGGGCCTCATTCGCTGAAGCTTTCTTT. This codes for CASRWASFAEAFF. The variable domain in full, with the rest retrieved from reference TRBV25-1 and TRBJ1-1, is EADIYQTPRYLVIGTGKKITLECSQTMGHDKMYWYQQDPGMELHLIHYSYGVNSTEKGDLSSESTVSRIRTEHFPLTLESARPSHTSQYLCASRWASFAEAFFGQGTRLTVV.

This rearrangement joins TRBV6-5 to TRBJ2-3; D gene unclear. The CDR3 runs 13 residues. Between the trimmed V and J ends, which lost 6 bases and 1 base, there was a span of 8 bases. CDR1 MNHEY and CDR2 SVGAGI come from the germline V gene. The DNA of the CDR3 is TGTGCCAGCAGAAAGGCGGGCACAGATACGCAGTATTTT. It translates to CASRKAGTDTQYF.

V is TRBV4-1 and J is TRBJ2-2, with 11 bases matching TRBD1. Germline V CDR1 and CDR2: MGHRA, YSYEKL. CDR3 length: 16 residues. With V trimmed by 4 bases and J by 6 bases, 7 bases remained unmatched. Written as DNA, the CDR3 is TGCGCCAGCAGCCTCGGACAGGGGGCATTATCCGGGGAGCTGTTTTTT. This sequence encodes CASSLGQGALSGELFF.

On this clone itself: This specimen includes other DNA sequences encoding the same CDR3. The CDR3 bases are TGTGCCAGTAGTATGCGTTTGAATGAGCAGTTCTTC. As protein: CASSMRLNEQFF. The chain has TRBV19 and TRBJ2-1, with D unclear. Germline V gives CDR1 LNHDA, CDR2 SQIVND (reference sequence). V dropped 3 bases and J dropped 7 bases, with 7 bases sitting between them. The CDR3 spans 12 residues. Supplemented by reference TRBV19 and TRBJ2-1, the full variable domain reads DGGITQSPKYLFRKEGQNVTLSCEQNLNHDAMYWYRQDPGQGLRLIYYSQIVNDFQKGDIAEGYSVSREKKESFPLTVTSAQKNPTAFYLCASSMRLNEQFFGPGTRLTVL.

This clone was seen a single time. This chain uses TRBV28 with TRBJ1-2, with D maybe TRBD1 (5 bases). Germline V CDR1 and CDR2: MDHEN, SYDVKM. Trimming shortened V by 3 bases and J by 4 bases, and 12 bases separated the two germline ends. The CDR3 runs 14 residues. The CDR3 is CASSFSQGLYGYTF. In DNA form, the CDR3 reads TGTGCCAGCAGTTTTTCCCAGGGCCTCTATGGCTACACCTTC.

The chain carries TRBV25-1 and TRBJ1-3, with D maybe TRBD1 (6 bases). Per the germline V gene, CDR1 is MGHDK and CDR2 is SYGVNS. The V and J ends lost 4 bases and 1 base respectively, with 17 bases between them. The CDR3 runs to 17 residues. CDR3 in amino acids: CASSGATGGTSGNTIYF. The CDR3 nucleotides read TGTGCCAGCAGTGGGGCGACAGGTGGGACGTCTGGAAACACCATATATTTT.

This chain uses TRBV27 with TRBJ1-1; a possible D gene is TRBD1 (5 bases). Germline lookup yields CDR1 MNHEY and CDR2 SMNVEV (reference sequence). The CDR3 is 14 amino acids. Trimming removed 6 bases at V and 0 bases at J, with 11 bases between. The DNA for the CDR3 is TGTGCCAGCAGCGCAGGGATCATGAACACTGAAGCTTTCTTT. Translated: CASSAGIMNTEAFF.

Concerning this clone: With a far larger clone one base away, a read error is the likely cause. The CDR3 is CASRRGITEAFF. The CDR3 DNA follows: TGTGCCAGTAGAAGGGGGATCACTGAAGCTTTCTTT. This chain joins TRBV12-3 or TRBV12-4 and TRBJ1-1; D is perhaps TRBD1 (6 bases). The CDR3 covers 12 residues. V lost 9 bases, J lost 4 bases, and 12 bases lay in between.

This rearrangement joins TRBV9 to TRBJ2-7; D possibly corresponds to TRBD2 (6 bases). The CDR3 totals 15 residues. V dropped 0 bases and J dropped 3 bases, with 13 bases sitting between them. The germline V gene has CDR1 SGDLS and CDR2 YYNGEE. The CDR3 here is CASSVDAGRNYEQYF. The CDR3 DNA follows: TGTGCCAGCAGCGTAGACGCGGGGAGGAACTACGAGCAGTACTTC.

V is TRBV7-3 and J is TRBJ2-1; perhaps TRBD2 as D (5 bases). V was clipped by 3 bases and J by 7 bases, with 16 bases between them. Germline V gene lookup returns CDR1 SGHTA and CDR2 FQGTGA. The CDR3 length is 15 residues. The CDR3 DNA reads as TGTGCCAGCAGCTTTCGGGCTGCGGGCTCAAATGAGCAGTTCTTC. Translating it yields CASSFRAAGSNEQFF.

The sample holds a few counts of this clone. Different DNA sequences within this sample yield the same CDR3. This chain joins TRBV9 and TRBJ2-7; TRBD2 agrees at 8 bases. Germline V gives CDR1 SGDLS, CDR2 YYNGEE. The length of the CDR3 is 15 residues. J was trimmed by 2 bases and V by 0 bases; bases with no gene match: 4. The CDR3 DNA sequence: TGTGCCAGCAGCGTAGACGCGGGAGGTACCTACGAGCAGTACTTC. Protein product: CASSVDAGGTYEQYF.

This chain connects TRBV30 to TRBJ1-3; 7 nucleotides align to TRBD1. Germline CDR1 GTSNPN, CDR2 SVGIG (reference sequence). The CDR3 has 14 residues. The V and J ends lost 2 bases and 4 bases, in that order; junction bases with no gene match: 5. DNA of the CDR3: TGTGCCTGGAGTACAGGGGTCGGGGGAAACACCATATATTTT. It translates to CAWSTGVGGNTIYF. Using reference TRBV30 and TRBJ1-3 for the parts outside the CDR3, the full variable domain is SQTIHQWPATLVQPVGSPLSLECTVEGTSNPNLYWYRQAAGRGLQLLFYSVGIGQISSEVPQNLSASRPQDRQFILSSKKLLLSDSGFYLCAWSTGVGGNTIYFGEGSWLTVV.

The chain combines TRBV24-1 with TRBJ2-1; TRBD1 aligns across 9 bases. J lost 3 bases, V lost 5 bases, and 7 bases had no gene match. This CDR3 spans 16 amino acids. Germline values: CDR1 KGHDR, CDR2 SFDVKD. The CDR3 loop is CATSAEQGAFYNEQFF. The CDR3 DNA sequence: TGTGCCACCAGTGCCGAACAGGGGGCATTCTACAATGAGCAGTTCTTC.

This clone showed up just once. V is TRBV10-2 and J is TRBJ1-2; 8 positions match TRBD1. Germline CDR1 WSHSY, CDR2 SAAADI. V was clipped by 5 bases and J by 5 bases; unmatched bases: 13. This CDR3 spans 16 amino acids. This CDR3 reads CASSTTSGGAGYGYTF. CDR3 nucleotide sequence: TGCGCCAGCAGTACAACTTCAGGGGGCGCGGGATATGGCTACACCTTC.

CDR3 amino acids: CASSQDSQGRVHEQYF. As DNA, the CDR3 is TGCGCCAGCAGCCAAGATAGTCAGGGGAGGGTACACGAGCAGTACTTC. This sequence joins TRBV4-1 and TRBJ2-7; D is perhaps TRBD2 (7 bases). The CDR3 runs 16 residues. Germline values: CDR1 MGHRA, CDR2 YSYEKL. Between the trimmed V and J ends, which lost 0 bases and 5 bases, there was a span of 17 bases.

V usage is TRBV2 and J usage is TRBJ2-7; weak D call: TRBD2 (6 bases). Deletions cut 9 bases from V and 3 bases from J, with 15 bases between. Germline V lookup: CDR1 SNHLY, CDR2 FYNNEI. The CDR3 runs 13 residues. The CDR3 region has the DNA TGTGCCAGTAAACCGGGGCGGGACTACGAGCAGTACTTC. This translates into CASKPGRDYEQYF.

The chain employs TRBV28 and TRBJ2-1, with no clear D. V was pared by 2 bases and J by 8 bases, with 10 bases between. In germline, CDR1 is MDHEN, CDR2 SYDVKM. The CDR3 runs 13 residues. CDR3 bases: TGTGCCAGCAGTTTACCCGGGTTCTATGAGCAGTTCTTC. Protein: CASSLPGFYEQFF.

The chain uses TRBV3-1 (or the pseudogene TRBV3-2) and TRBJ1-2; maybe TRBD1 (6 bases). Germline V gives CDR1 LGHDT, CDR2 YNNKEL (reference sequence). The ends were cut back, 2 bases at V and 5 bases at J, with 12 bases in the middle. The CDR3 is 14 residues long. As DNA, the CDR3 is TGTGCCAGCAGCCAACGGGGGGCCGGGTATGGCTACACCTTC. Its translation: CASSQRGAGYGYTF.

This chain connects TRBV27 to TRBJ1-5; D gene unclear. The V gene's germline CDR1 is MNHEY and CDR2 SMNVEV (reference sequence). V lost 2 bases and J 2 bases, leaving 10 bases between the germline ends. CDR3 length: 15 residues. Here the CDR3 DNA reads TGTGCCAGCAGTTTAGGTTCGGGAGGCAATCAGCCCCAGCATTTT. Its protein product is CASSLGSGGNQPQHF.

The rearrangement uses TRBV6-5 and TRBJ1-1, with D unresolved. V gave up 2 bases and J gave up 2 bases, with 6 bases separating them. Germline V gene data show CDR1 as MNHEY and CDR2 as SVGAGI. The CDR3 consists of 13 residues. The CDR3 DNA sequence: TGTGCCAGCAGTTACCTTCTAAACACTGAAGCTTTCTTT. Protein product: CASSYLLNTEAFF.

This chain connects TRBV21-1 to TRBJ1-4; TRBD1, as called in the table, went unchecked against the DNA. TRBV21-1 is given as a pseudogene. The CDR3 sequence is 14 residues long. The DNA for the CDR3 is TGTGCCAGCAGCAATGGCACGACTAATGAAAAACTGTTTTTT. Its translation is CASSNGTTNEKLFF.

The CDR3 is CASSQVDSYSGNTIYF. The CDR3 nucleotides read TGTGCCAGCAGCCAAGTTGACAGTTACTCTGGAAACACCATATATTTT. The rearrangement uses TRBV3-1 (or the pseudogene TRBV3-2) and TRBJ1-3, with D perhaps TRBD1 (5 bases). The CDR3 is 16 amino acids. Germline CDR1 and CDR2: LGHDT and YNNKEL (reference sequence). Trimming took off 1 base at V and 0 bases at J, with 10 bases between the two ends.

V gene TRBV5-1 combines with J gene TRBJ2-1, with D maybe TRBD1 (7 bases). Germline V gene data show CDR1 as SGHRS and CDR2 as YFSETQ. The CDR3 runs 16 residues. Trimming left V 2 bases short and J 7 bases short, with 19 bases between. DNA for the CDR3: TGCGCCAGCAGCTTACCCAGACAGGGTGGAGGGAATGAGCAGTTCTTC. Its protein product is CASSLPRQGGGNEQFF.

V usage is TRBV5-5 and J usage is TRBJ1-2; possible D gene TRBD1, 5 bases. V was trimmed by 6 bases and J by 2 bases, leaving 17 bases between them. Germline V gene sequence: CDR1 SGHKS, CDR2 YYEKEE (reference sequence). The CDR3 covers 15 residues. CDR3 nucleotides: TGTGCCAGCACCCCTCGACGGGGGGGGAACTATGGCTACACCTTC. Translating it yields CASTPRRGGNYGYTF.

The chain is built from TRBV5-5 and TRBJ1-4; D not certain. Trimming took off 4 bases at V and 1 base at J, with 11 bases between the two ends. CDR1 and CDR2 (germline): SGHKS, YYEKEE (reference sequence). CDR3 length equals 15 residues. CDR3: CASSSAGGTNEKLFF. In DNA, the CDR3 is TGTGCCAGCAGCAGTGCAGGAGGAACTAATGAAAAACTGTTTTTT. The whole variable domain, remainder taken from reference TRBV5-5 and TRBJ1-4, is DAGVTQSPTHLIKTRGQQVTLRCSPISGHKSVSWYQQVLGQGPQFIFQYYEKEERGRGNFPDRFSARQFPNYSSELNVNALLLGDSALYLCASSSAGGTNEKLFFGSGTQLSVL.

The CDR3 loop reads CASSGARDRGYEQYF. DNA for the CDR3: TGTGCCAGCAGCGGTGCCCGGGACAGGGGCTACGAGCAGTACTTC. The chain couples TRBV7-8 to TRBJ2-7, with 10 bases that match TRBD1. This CDR3 contains 15 residues. Trimming cost V 5 bases and J 3 bases; bases outside gene matches: 7. In germline, CDR1 is SGHVS, CDR2 FQNEAQ.

This chain connects TRBV6-5 to TRBJ2-7; 11 bases line up with TRBD1. The J segment lost 3 bases and the V segment lost 4 bases, leaving 5 bases of the junction unmatched. The CDR3 has 15 amino acids. The V gene's germline CDR1 is MNHEY and CDR2 SVGAGI. CDR3 nucleotide sequence: TGTGCCAGCAGTTTATCGGACAGGGGGCTCTACGAGCAGTACTTC. Its translation is CASSLSDRGLYEQYF.

In this sample, this clone turned up a few times. The rearrangement joins TRBV7-9 to TRBJ2-7; D not certain. V dropped 7 bases and J dropped 2 bases, with 12 bases sitting between them. The CDR3 is 13 residues long. The germline V gene has CDR1 SEHNR and CDR2 FQNEAQ (reference sequence). The CDR3 protein is CASISSNTYEQYF. The CDR3 region has the DNA TGTGCCAGCATATCATCTAATACCTACGAGCAGTACTTC.

This clone is a singleton in its sample. In DNA, the CDR3 is TGTGCCAGCAGTTACGGGCAGACCCATTACGAGCAGTACTTC. Translation gives CASSYGQTHYEQYF. The V and J genes are TRBV6-5 and TRBJ2-7; no clear D gene. This CDR3 is 14 amino acids long. Germline-derived CDR1 and CDR2 are MNHEY and SVGAGI. V lost 2 bases to trimming and J lost 4 bases, with 12 bases between them.